This TCR beta chain was sequenced for a study of beta chain features in type 1 diabetes. Reverse transcription of all isolated RNA meant that expressed TCRB transcripts were sequenced. The repertoire was sequenced with immunoSEQ multiplex PCR; TCRdb's copy has only in-frame clones and lacks some. This sample carries hundreds of thousands of clones, roughly 30% of them seen once, and the ten largest clones take around 0.065%. The germline CDR1 and CDR2 sequences are MNHEY and SVGAGI. The CDR3 contains 15 residues. Trimming took 0 bases from V and 7 from J, leaving 12 bases between them. The receptor was isolated from a man aged 18 to 35 in good health. Sequenced input: naive CD4+ T cells from blood. The rearrangement uses TRBV6-5 and TRBJ1-4; tentative D call: TRBD1 (5 bases). The CDR3: CASSYSWSRGEKLFF. The CDR3 region has the DNA TGTGCCAGCAGTTACTCGTGGTCGAGGGGTGAAAAACTGTTTTTT.